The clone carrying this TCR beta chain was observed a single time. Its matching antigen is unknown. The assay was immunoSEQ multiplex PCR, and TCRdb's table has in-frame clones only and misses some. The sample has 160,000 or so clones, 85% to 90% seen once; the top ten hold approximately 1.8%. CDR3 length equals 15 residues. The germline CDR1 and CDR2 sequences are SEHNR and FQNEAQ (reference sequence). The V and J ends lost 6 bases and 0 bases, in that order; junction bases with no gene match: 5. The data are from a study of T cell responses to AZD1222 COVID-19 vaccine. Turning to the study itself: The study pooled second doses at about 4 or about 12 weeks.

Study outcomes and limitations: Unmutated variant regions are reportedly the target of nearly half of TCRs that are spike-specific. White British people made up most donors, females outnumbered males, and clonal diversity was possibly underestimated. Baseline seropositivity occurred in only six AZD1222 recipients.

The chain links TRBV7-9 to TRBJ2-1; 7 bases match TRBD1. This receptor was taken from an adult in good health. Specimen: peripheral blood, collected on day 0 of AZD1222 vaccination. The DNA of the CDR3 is TGTGCCAGCAGTTCGCAGGGGGTCTCCTACAATGAGCAGTTCTTC. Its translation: CASSSQGVSYNEQFF.